This T cell receptor beta chain was recorded in a study of blood T cell repertoires in COVID-19. Study information: From the United States, Italy and Spain came samples of acute and convalescent COVID-19. PBMCs, B-cell-depleted T cells, or T cells provided the cDNA or gDNA that made up the material.

In the original workflow: Amplification of reference gene primers provided the estimated nucleated cell counts. Here immunoSEQ multiplex PCR was the method, and the copy in TCRdb shows in-frame clones only, minus some. V and J calls and clone size follow that table, whereas D and trimming were derived from the DNA. This sample has tens of thousands of clones, with 80% to 90% found just once. This CDR3 has 15 amino acids. V shed 3 bases and J 2 bases; nucleotides not matched to a gene: 4. Germline CDR1 reads SNHLY; CDR2 reads FYNNEI. This clone appeared a few times. The sequence was obtained from a man between 65 and 85 years old with acute or convalescent COVID-19. The sequenced sample was peripheral blood. The chain uses TRBV2 and TRBJ2-7; 10 positions agree with TRBD1. The CDR3 DNA is TGTGCCAGCAGTGAGGGGGGACAGGGGCCCTACGAGCAGTACTTC. It yields the protein CASSEGGQGPYEQYF. Filled out from reference TRBV2 and TRBJ2-7, the complete variable domain reads EPEVTQTPSHQVTQMGQEVILRCVPISNHLYFYWYRQILGQKVEFLVSFYNNEISEKSEIFDDQFSVERPDGSNFTLKIRSTKLEDSAMYFCASSEGGQGPYEQYFGPGTRLTVT.